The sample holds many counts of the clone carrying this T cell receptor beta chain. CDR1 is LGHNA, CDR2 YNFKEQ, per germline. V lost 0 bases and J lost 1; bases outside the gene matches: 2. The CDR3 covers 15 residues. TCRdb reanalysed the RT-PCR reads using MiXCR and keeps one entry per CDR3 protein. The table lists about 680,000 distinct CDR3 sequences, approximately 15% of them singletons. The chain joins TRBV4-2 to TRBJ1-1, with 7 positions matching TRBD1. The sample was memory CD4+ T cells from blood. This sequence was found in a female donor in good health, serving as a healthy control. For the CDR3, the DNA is TGTGCCAGCAGCCAAGAGAACAGGGGGAACACTGAAGCTTTCTTT. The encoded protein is CASSQENRGNTEAFF.